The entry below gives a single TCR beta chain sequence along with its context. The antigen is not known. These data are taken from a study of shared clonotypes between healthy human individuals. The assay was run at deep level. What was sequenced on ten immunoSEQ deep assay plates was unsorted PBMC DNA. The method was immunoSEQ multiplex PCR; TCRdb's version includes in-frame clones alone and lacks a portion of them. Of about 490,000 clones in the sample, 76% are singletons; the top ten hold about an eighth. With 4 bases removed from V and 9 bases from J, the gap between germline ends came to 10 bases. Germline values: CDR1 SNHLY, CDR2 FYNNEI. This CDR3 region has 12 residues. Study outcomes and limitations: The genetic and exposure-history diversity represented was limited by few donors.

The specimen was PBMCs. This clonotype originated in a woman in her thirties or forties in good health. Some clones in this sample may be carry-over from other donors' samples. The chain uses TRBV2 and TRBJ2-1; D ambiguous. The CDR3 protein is CASSGLPGEQFF. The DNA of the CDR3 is TGTGCCAGCAGTGGACTCCCTGGTGAGCAGTTCTTC. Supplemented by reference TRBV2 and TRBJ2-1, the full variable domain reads EPEVTQTPSHQVTQMGQEVILRCVPISNHLYFYWYRQILGQKVEFLVSFYNNEISEKSEIFDDQFSVERPDGSNFTLKIRSTKLEDSAMYFCASSGLPGEQFFGPGTRLTVL.